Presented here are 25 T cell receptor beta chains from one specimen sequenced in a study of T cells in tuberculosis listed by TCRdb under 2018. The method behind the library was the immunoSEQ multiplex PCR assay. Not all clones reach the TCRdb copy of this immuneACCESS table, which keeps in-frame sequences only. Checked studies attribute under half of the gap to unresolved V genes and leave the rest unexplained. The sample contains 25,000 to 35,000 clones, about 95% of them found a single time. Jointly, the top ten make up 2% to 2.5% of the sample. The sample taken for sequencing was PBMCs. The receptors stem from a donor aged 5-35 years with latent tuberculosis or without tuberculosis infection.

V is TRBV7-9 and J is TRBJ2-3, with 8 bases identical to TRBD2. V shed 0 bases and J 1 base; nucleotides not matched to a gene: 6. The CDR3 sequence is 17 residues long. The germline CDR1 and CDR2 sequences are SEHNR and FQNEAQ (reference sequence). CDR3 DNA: TGTGCCAGCAGCTTAGCGCGAGCGGGGGCGCGCACAGATACGCAGTATTTT. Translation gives CASSLARAGARTDTQYF.

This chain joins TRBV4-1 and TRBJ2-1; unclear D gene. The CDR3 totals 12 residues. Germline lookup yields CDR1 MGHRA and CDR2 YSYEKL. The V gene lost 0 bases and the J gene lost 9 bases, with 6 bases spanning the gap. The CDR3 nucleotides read TGCGCCAGCAGCCAAGATAATCGTGAGCAGTTCTTC. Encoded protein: CASSQDNREQFF.

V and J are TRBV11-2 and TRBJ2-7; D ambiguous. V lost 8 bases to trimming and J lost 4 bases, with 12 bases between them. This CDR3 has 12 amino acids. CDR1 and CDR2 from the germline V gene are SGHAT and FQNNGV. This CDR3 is CASSERRYEQYF. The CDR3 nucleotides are TGTGCCAGCTCCGAGAGGAGATACGAGCAGTACTTC.

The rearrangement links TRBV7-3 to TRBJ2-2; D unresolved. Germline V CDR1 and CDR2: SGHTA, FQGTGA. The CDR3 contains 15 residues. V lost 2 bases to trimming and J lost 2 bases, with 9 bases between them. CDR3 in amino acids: CASSLSRVNTGELFF. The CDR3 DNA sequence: TGTGCCAGCAGCTTATCCCGAGTTAACACCGGGGAGCTGTTTTTT. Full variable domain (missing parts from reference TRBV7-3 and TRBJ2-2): GAGVSQTPSNKVTEKGKYVELRCDPISGHTALYWYRQSLGQGPEFLIYFQGTGAADDSGLPNDRFFAVRPEGSVSTLKIQRTERGDSAVYLCASSLSRVNTGELFFGEGSRLTVL.

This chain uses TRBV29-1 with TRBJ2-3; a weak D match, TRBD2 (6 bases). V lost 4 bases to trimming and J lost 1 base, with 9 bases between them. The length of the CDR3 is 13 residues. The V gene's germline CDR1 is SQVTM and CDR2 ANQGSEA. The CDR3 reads CSVGRAGTDTQYF. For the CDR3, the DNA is TGCAGCGTTGGGAGGGCGGGCACAGATACGCAGTATTTT.

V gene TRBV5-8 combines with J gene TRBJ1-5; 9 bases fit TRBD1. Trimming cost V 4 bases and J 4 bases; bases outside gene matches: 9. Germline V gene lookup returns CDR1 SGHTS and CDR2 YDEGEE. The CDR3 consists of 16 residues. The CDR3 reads CASSLHGTGRNQPQHF. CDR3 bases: TGTGCCAGCAGCCTACACGGGACAGGGAGAAATCAGCCCCAGCATTTT. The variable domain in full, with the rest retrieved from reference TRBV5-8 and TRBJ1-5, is EAGVTQSPTHLIKTRGQQATLRCSPISGHTSVYWYQQALGLGLQFLLWYDEGEERNRGNFPPRFSGRQFPNYSSELNVNALELEDSALYLCASSLHGTGRNQPQHFGDGTRLSIL.

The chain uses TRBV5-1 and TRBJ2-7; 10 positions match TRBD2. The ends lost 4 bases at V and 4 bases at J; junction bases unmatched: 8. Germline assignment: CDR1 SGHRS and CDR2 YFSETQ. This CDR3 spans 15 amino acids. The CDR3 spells CASSPTSGTQYEQYF. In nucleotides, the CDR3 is TGCGCCAGCAGCCCTACTAGCGGGACCCAATACGAGCAGTACTTC. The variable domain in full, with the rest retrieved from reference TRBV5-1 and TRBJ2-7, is KAGVTQTPRYLIKTRGQQVTLSCSPISGHRSVSWYQQTPGQGLQFLFEYFSETQRNKGNFPGRFSGRQFSNSRSEMNVSTLELGDSALYLCASSPTSGTQYEQYFGPGTRLTVT.

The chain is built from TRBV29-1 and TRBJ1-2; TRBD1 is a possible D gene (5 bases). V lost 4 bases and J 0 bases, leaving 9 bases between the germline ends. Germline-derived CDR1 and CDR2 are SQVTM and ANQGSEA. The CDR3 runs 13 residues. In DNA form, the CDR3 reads TGCAGCGTTGGGGGGGGGACTAACTATGGCTACACCTTC. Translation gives CSVGGGTNYGYTF.

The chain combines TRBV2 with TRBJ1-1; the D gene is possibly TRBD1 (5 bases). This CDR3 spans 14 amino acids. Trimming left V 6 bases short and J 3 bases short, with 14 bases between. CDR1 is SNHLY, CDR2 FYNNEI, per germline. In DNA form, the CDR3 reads TGTGCCAGCAGCGAAACGGGGGGGTACACTGAAGCTTTCTTT. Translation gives CASSETGGYTEAFF.

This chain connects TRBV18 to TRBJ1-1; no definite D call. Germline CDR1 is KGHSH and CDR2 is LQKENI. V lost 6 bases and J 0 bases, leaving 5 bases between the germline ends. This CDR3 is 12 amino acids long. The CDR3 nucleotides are TGTGCCAGCTCTCAGTTGAACACTGAAGCTTTCTTT. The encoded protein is CASSQLNTEAFF.

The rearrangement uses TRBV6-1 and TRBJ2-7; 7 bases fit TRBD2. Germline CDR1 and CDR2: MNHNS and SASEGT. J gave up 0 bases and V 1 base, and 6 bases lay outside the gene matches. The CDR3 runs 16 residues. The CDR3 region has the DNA TGTGCCAGCAGTGAAGTCTGGCGGGAGACCTCCTACGAGCAGTACTTC. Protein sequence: CASSEVWRETSYEQYF.

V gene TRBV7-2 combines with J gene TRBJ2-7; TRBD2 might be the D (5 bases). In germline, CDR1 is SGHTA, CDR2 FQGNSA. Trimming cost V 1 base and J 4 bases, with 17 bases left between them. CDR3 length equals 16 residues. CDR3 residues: CASSLGGSLIGYEQYF. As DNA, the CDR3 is TGTGCCAGCAGCTTAGGTGGGAGTCTGATCGGGTACGAGCAGTACTTC.

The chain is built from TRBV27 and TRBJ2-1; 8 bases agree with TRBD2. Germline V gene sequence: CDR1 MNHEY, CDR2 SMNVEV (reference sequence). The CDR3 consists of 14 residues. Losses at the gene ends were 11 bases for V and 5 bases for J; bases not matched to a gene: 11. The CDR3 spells CAARGTSGHNEQFF. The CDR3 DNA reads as TGTGCCGCGAGAGGAACTAGCGGCCACAATGAGCAGTTCTTC.

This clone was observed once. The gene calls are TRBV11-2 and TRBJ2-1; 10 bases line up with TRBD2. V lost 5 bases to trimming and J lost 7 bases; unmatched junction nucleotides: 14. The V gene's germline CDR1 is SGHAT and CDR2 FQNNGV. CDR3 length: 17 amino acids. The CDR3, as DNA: TGTGCCAGCAGCGCATGGGCACTAGCGGGGTTGGGAAATGAGCAGTTCTTC. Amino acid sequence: CASSAWALAGLGNEQFF.

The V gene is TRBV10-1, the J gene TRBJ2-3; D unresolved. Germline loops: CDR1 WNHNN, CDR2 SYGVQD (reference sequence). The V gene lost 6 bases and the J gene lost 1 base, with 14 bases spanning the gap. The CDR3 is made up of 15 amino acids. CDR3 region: CASSEPQAGTDTQYF. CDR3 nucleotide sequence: TGCGCCAGCAGCGAACCCCAAGCCGGCACAGATACGCAGTATTTT.

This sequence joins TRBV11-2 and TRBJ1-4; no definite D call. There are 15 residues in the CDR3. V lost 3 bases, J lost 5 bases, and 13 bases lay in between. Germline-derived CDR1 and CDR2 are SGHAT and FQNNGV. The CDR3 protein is CASSFTGFSNEKLFF. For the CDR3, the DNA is TGTGCCAGCAGCTTTACCGGGTTTTCAAATGAAAAACTGTTTTTT.

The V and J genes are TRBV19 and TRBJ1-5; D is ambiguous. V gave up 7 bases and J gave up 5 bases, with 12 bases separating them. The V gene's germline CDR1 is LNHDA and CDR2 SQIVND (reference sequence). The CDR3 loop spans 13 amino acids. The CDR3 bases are TGTGCCAGTATTAAAGGGAGAGATCAGCCCCAGCATTTT. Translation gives CASIKGRDQPQHF.

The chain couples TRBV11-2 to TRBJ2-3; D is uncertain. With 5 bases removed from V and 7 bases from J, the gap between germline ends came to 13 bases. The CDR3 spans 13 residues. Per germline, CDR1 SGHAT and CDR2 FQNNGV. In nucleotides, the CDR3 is TGTGCCAGCAGCCTAGGTGAGCGTCATACGCAGTATTTT. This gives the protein CASSLGERHTQYF.

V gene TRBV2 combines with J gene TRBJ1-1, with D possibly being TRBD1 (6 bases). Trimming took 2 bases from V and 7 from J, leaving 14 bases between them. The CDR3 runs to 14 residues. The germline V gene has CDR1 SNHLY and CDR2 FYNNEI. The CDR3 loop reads CASSEIKGVGEAFF. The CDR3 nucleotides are TGTGCCAGCAGTGAAATCAAGGGGGTTGGTGAAGCTTTCTTT. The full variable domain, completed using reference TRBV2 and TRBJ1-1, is EPEVTQTPSHQVTQMGQEVILRCVPISNHLYFYWYRQILGQKVEFLVSFYNNEISEKSEIFDDQFSVERPDGSNFTLKIRSTKLEDSAMYFCASSEIKGVGEAFFGQGTRLTVV.

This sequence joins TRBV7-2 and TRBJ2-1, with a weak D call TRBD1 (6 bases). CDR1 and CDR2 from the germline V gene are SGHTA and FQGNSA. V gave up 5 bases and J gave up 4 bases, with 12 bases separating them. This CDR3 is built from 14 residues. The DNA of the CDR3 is TGTGCCAGCAGCCCGGGACACGCGTACAATGAGCAGTTCTTC. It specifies CASSPGHAYNEQFF.

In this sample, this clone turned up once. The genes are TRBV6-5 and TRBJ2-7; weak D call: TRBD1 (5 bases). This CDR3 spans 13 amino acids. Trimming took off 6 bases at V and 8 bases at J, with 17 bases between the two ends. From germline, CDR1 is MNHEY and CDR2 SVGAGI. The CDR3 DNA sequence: TGTGCCAGCAGCAAATCGACAGTCGGAAAGCAGTACTTC. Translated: CASSKSTVGKQYF.

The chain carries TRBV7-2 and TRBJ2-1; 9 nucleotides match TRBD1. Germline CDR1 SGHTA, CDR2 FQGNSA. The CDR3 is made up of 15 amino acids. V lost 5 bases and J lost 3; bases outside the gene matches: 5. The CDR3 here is CASSSRDRVYNEQFF. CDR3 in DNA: TGTGCCAGCAGCAGCCGGGACAGGGTCTACAATGAGCAGTTCTTC.

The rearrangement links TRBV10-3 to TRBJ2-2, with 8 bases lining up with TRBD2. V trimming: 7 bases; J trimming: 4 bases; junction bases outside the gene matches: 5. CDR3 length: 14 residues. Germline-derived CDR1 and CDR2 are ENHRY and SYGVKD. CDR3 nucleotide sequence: TGTGCCATCAACGGGAGGGCCGCCACCGGGGAGCTGTTTTTT. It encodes CAINGRAATGELFF.

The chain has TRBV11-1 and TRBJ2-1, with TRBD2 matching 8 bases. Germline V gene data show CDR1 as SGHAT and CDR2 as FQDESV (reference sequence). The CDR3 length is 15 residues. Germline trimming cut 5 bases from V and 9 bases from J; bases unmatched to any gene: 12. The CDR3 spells CASSPEGREATEQFF. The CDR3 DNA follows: TGTGCCAGCAGCCCGGAGGGGCGGGAGGCGACTGAGCAGTTCTTC. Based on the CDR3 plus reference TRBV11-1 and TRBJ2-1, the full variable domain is EAEVAQSPRYKITEKSQAVAFWCDPISGHATLYWYRQILGQGPELLVQFQDESVVDDSQLPKDRFSAERLKGVDSTLKIQPAELGDSAMYLCASSPEGREATEQFFGPGTRLTVL.

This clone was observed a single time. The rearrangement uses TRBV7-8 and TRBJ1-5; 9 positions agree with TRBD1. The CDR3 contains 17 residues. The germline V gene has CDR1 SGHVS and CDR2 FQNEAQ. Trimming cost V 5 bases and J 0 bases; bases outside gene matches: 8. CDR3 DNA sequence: TGTGCCAGCAGCCTCTTAGACAGGGGGATTAGCAATCAGCCCCAGCATTTT. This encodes CASSLLDRGISNQPQHF.